This T cell receptor beta chain was identified in a study of blood T cell repertoires in COVID-19 (dated by TCRdb to 2018 to 2020). In terms of the full investigation: Collaborator samples came from the United States, Italy and Spain and covered acute and convalescent phases of COVID-19. The material from the prospective study consisted of cDNA or gDNA derived from T cells, B-cell-depleted T cells, or PBMCs. Where available, HLA class I and class II types were obtained from metadata supplied by the sample provider rather than from assay-based typing. Samples were obtained from the ongoing ImmuneRACE study (first 160 participants) and from about 1,300 subjects provided by 6 global collaborators. Sample metadata almost always included a de-identified subject ID, COVID-19 status, age in years and sex. The repertoires were released in a freely available public database meant as a resource for research on the immune response to SARS-CoV-2. The dataset comprised deeply sampled blood TCRbeta repertoires from subjects exposed to, actively infected with, or recovered from COVID-19. What the study reported, not specific to this receptor: How much clinical and demographic metadata was included differed by source and by participant, and the metadata was provided uncurated.

The immunoSEQ Assay, a bias-controlled multiplex PCR, was used to amplify TCRbeta CDR3 regions from genomic DNA. Per the original workflow: The number of nucleated cells in each sample was estimated by amplification of reference gene primers within the assay. To quantify the absolute abundance of each unique TCRbeta CDR3 rearrangement, sequence reads were collapsed and filtered. Productive Simpson clonality was computed per sample as the square root of Simpson's diversity index over productive rearrangements. Drawn from immuneACCESS, this table holds only the in-frame rearrangements with V and J called that TCRdb kept. Clones are partly lost; checked studies trace under half to an unresolved V gene and leave the rest unexplained. The D gene and trimming were derived from the DNA, and the V and J assignments and clone size from that table. This sample lists 150,000 to 200,000 clones; roughly 82% were detected once. The ten biggest clones cover approximately 8% of the sample.

For this clone: Its antigen is currently not known. No base-level quality is on record; no much larger clone is a single base apart.

Spanning cysteine to phenylalanine, the CDR3 consists of 16 amino acids. Only CDR3 DNA is held: 48 bases, read in frame from base 1. From a lookup of the germline V gene, CDR1 and CDR2 are SGDLS and YYNGEE. For this chain, trimming is 4 bases at the V end and 5 bases at the J end, and the number of junction bases without a gene match is 7. One collaborating source in Seattle enrolled patients during active infection and followed them longitudinally through the course of disease. Each collaborating institution followed its own protocols to collect whole blood in K2EDTA tubes. Collaborator samples were shipped for TCRbeta analysis as frozen whole blood, isolated PBMCs, or DNA extracted from either sample type.

Sample: peripheral blood. The sequence links TRBV9 to TRBJ2-1; the junction holds 12 bases that match TRBD2. This TCR derives from a woman in her sixties or seventies with COVID-19, enrolled during active disease. This receptor carries the CDR3 CASSQTSGGTHNEQFF. The sequenced DNA is TGTGCCAGCAGCCAGACTAGCGGGGGTACACACAATGAGCAGTTCTTC.